The entry below describes one T cell receptor (beta chain). This clone's antigen is unknown. No much larger clonotype is one base removed from it; base qualities were not supplied. This entry is derived from a study of blood T cell repertoires in COVID-19 (dated by TCRdb to 2018 to 2021). For the wider study: Samples covering the acute and convalescent phases of COVID-19 were provided by collaborators in the United States, Italy and Spain. The samples were drawn from two sources: the first 160 participants of the ongoing ImmuneRACE study, and 1,000 to 1,500 subjects contributed by 6 global collaborators. Sample metadata almost always included a de-identified subject ID, COVID-19 status, age in years and sex. The repertoires were released in a freely available public database intended as a resource for research on the immune response to SARS-CoV-2. HLA class I and class II types, where available, came from metadata supplied by the sample provider rather than from assay-based typing. The prospective study material was composed of cDNA or gDNA derived from T cells, B-cell-depleted T cells, or PBMCs. The dataset comprised deeply sampled blood TCRbeta repertoires from subjects exposed to, actively infected with, or recovered from COVID-19. Results the study describes overall, beyond this receptor: The quantity of clinical and demographic metadata differed by source and by participant and was supplied without curation.

TCRbeta CDR3 regions were amplified from genomic DNA using the immunoSEQ Assay, a bias-controlled multiplex PCR. On the study's bioinformatics: Within the assay, amplification of reference gene primers was used to estimate how many nucleated cells each sample contained. To quantify the absolute abundance of each unique TCRbeta CDR3 rearrangement, sequence reads were collapsed and filtered. Productive Simpson clonality was computed per sample as the square root of Simpson's diversity index over productive rearrangements. Not all clones reach the TCRdb copy of this immuneACCESS table, which keeps in-frame sequences only. Checked studies attribute under half of the gap to unresolved V genes and leave the rest unexplained. That table is the source of V, J and clone size, and D and trimming were worked out from the DNA. The sample table lists around 130,000 clones, roughly 88% of them with a count of one. The ten largest clones add up to over 9.5% of the sample.

CDR1 and CDR2, per the germline V gene, are ENHRY and SYGVKD. The cysteine opens and the phenylalanine closes a CDR3 of 15 amino acids. Just the 45-base CDR3 DNA is kept, in frame starting at base 1. After removal of 4 bases from V and 3 bases from J, the junction retains 6 bases not matched to a gene. Whole blood was collected in K2EDTA tubes by collaborating institutions according to the institutions' own protocols. For TCRbeta analysis, collaborators shipped samples in one of three forms: frozen whole blood, isolated PBMCs, or DNA extracted from either of those sample types. The receptor chain draws on TRBV10-3 and TRBJ2-7, and 10 junction bases match TRBD1. The TCR sequence derives from a man between 60 and 75 years old with active or convalescent COVID-19. Sequenced material: peripheral blood. The encoded CDR3 is CAISGGQGNNYEQYF. Read as DNA, the sequence is TGTGCCATCAGTGGGGGACAGGGGAACAACTACGAGCAGTACTTC.